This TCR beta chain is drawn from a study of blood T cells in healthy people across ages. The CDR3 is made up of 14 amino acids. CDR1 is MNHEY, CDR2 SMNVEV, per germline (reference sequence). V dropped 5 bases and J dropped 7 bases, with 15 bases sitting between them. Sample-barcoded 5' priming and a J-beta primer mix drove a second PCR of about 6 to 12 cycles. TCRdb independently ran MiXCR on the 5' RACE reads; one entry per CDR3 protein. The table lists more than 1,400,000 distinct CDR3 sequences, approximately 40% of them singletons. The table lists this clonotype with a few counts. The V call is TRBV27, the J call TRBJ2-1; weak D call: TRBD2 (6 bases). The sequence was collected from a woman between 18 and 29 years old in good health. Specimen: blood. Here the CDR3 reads CASSVGGQVNEQFF. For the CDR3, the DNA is TGTGCCAGCAGTGTCGGAGGGCAGGTTAATGAGCAGTTCTTC.